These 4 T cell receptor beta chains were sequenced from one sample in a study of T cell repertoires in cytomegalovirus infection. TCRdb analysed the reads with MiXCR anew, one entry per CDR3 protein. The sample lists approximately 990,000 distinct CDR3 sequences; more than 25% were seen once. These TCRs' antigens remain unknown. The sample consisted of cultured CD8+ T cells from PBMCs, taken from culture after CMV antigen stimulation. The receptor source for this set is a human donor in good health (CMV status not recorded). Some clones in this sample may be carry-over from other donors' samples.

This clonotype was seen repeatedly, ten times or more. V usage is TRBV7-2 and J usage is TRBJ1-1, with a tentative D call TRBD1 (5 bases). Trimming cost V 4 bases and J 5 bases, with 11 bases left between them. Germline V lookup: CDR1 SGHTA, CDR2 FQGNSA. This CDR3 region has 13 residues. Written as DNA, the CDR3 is TGTGCCAGCAGCTATTCTTGGGGGACTGAAGCTTTCTTT. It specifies CASSYSWGTEAFF.

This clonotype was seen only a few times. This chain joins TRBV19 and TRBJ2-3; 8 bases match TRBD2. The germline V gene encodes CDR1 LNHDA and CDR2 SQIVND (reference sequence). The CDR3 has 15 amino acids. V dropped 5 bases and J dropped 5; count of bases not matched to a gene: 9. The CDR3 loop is CASSEGAGDGDTQYF. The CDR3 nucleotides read TGTGCCAGTAGTGAGGGAGCGGGGGATGGAGATACGCAGTATTTT.

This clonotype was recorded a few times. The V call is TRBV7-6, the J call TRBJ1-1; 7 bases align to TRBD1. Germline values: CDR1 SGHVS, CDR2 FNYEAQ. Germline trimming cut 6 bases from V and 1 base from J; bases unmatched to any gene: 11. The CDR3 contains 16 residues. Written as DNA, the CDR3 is TGTGCCAGCAGAGGCACAGGGGCGATCTCGAACACTGAAGCTTTCTTT. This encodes CASRGTGAISNTEAFF.

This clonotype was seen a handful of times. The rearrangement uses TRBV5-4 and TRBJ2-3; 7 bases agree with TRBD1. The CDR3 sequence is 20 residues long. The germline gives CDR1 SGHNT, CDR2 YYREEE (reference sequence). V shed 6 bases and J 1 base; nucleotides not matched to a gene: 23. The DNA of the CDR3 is TGTGCCAGCAAGGACAGGTCCACAGCTCCATCCTTCCTAGGCACAGATACGCAGTATTTT. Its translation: CASKDRSTAPSFLGTDTQYF.